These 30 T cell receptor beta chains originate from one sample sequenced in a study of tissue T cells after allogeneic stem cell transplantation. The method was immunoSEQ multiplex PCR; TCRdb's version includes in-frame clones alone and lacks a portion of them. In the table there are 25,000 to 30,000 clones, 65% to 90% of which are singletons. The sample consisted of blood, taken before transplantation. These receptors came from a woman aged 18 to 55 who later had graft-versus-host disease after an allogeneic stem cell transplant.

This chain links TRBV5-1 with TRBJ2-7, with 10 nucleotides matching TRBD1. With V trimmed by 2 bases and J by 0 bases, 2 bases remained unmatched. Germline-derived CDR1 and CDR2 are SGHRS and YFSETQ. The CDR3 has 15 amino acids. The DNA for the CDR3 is TGCGCCAGCAGCTTATGGACAGGGGGCTCCTACGAGCAGTACTTC. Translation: CASSLWTGGSYEQYF.

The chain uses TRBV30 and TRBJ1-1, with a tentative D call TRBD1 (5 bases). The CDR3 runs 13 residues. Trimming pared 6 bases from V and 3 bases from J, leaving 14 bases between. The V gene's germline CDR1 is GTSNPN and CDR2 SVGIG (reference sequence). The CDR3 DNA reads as TGTGCCTGTCAAGGGGCAGGTGACACTGAAGCTTTCTTT. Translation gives CACQGAGDTEAFF.

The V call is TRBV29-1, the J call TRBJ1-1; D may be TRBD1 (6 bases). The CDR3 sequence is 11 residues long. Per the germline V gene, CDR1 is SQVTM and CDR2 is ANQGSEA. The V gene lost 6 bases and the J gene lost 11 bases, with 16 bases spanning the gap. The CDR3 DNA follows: TGCAGCGTCTCAGGGGCCCCATCTGCTTTCTTT. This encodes CSVSGAPSAFF.

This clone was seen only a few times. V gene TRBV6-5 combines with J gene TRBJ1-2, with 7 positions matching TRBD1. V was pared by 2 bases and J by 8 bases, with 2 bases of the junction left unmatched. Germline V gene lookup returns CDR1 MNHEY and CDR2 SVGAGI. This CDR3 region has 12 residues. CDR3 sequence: CASSYDRAGYTF. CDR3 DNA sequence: TGTGCCAGCAGTTACGACAGGGCGGGCTACACCTTC.

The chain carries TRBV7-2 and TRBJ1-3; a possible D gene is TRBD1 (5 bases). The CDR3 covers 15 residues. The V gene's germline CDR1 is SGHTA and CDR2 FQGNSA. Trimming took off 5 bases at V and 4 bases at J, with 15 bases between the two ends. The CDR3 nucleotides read TGTGCCAGCAGCCCGCGGGAGGCAGGGGGAAACACCATATATTTT. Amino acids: CASSPREAGGNTIYF. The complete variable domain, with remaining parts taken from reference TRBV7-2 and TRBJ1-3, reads GAGVSQSPSNKVTEKGKDVELRCDPISGHTALYWYRQSLGQGLEFLIYFQGNSAPDKSGLPSDRFSAERTGGSVSTLTIQRTQQEDSAVYLCASSPREAGGNTIYFGEGSWLTVV.

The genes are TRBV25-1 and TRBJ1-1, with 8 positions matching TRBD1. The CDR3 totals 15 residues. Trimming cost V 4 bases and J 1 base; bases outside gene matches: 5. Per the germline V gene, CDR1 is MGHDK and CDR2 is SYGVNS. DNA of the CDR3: TGTGCCAGCAGTGCCAGGACAGGGACGAACACTGAAGCTTTCTTT. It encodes CASSARTGTNTEAFF.

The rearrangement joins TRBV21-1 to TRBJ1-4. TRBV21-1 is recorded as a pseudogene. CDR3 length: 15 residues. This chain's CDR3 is CASSKVWGYGEKLFF. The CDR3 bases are TGTGCCAGCAGCAAAGTTTGGGGGTACGGTGAAAAACTGTTTTTT.

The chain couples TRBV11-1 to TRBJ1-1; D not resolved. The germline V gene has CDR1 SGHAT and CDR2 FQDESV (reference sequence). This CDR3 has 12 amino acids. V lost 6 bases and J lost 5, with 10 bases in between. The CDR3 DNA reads TGTGCCAGCAGGAGCTCGGGTACTGAAGCTTTCTTT. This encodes CASRSSGTEAFF.

This chain's CDR3 is CAWASLRAGDTEAFF. The CDR3 bases are TGTGCCTGGGCGTCGCTTAGGGCGGGAGACACTGAAGCTTTCTTT. This chain links TRBV30 with TRBJ1-1, with D hard to call. This CDR3 contains 15 residues. V lost 5 bases and J lost 3, with 19 bases in between. Germline CDR1 and CDR2: GTSNPN and SVGIG (reference sequence).

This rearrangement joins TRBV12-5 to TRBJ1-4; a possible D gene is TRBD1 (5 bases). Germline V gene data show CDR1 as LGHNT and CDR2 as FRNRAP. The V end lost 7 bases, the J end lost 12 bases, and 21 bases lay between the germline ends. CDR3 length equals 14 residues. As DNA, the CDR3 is TGTGCTAGTGTTTATGGGACGCCCCATAAGGAACTGTTTTTT. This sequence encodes CASVYGTPHKELFF.

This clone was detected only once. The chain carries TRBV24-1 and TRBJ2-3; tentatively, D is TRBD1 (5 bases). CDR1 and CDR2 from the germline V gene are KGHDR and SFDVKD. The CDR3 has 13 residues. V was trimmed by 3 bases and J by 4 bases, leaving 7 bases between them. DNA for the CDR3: TGTGCCACCAGTGATGGGGCAGCAGATACGCAGTATTTT. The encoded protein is CATSDGAADTQYF.

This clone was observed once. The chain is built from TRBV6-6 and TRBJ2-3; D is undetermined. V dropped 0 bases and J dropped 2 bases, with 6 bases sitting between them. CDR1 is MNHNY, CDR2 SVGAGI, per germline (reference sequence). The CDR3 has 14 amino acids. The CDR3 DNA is TGTGCCAGCAGTTACTCGGCAAACACAGATACGCAGTATTTT. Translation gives CASSYSANTDTQYF.

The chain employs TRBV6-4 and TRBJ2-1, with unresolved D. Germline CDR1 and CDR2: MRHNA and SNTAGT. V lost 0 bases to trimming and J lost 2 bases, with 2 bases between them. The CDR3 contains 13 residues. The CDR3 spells CASSDSAYNEQFF. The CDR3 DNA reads TGTGCCAGCAGTGACTCGGCCTACAATGAGCAGTTCTTC.

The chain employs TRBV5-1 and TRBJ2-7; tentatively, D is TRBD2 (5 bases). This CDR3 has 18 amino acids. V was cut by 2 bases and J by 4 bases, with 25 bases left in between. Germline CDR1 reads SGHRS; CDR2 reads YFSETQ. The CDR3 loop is CASSLSGPPSISIYEQYF. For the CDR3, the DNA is TGCGCCAGCAGCTTAAGCGGACCCCCCTCCATATCAATATACGAGCAGTACTTC.

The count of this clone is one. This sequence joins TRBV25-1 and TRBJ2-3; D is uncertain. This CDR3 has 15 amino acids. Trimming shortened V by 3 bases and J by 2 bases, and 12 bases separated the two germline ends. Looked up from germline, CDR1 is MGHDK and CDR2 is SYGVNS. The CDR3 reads CASSDTETLTDTQYF. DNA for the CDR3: TGTGCCAGCAGTGATACAGAAACCCTCACAGATACGCAGTATTTT.

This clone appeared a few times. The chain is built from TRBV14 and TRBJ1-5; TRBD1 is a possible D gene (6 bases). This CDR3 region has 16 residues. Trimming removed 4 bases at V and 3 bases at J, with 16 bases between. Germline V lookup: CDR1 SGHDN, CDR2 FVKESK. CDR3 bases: TGTGCCAGCAGCCCCTCTGGGGGGGCGACCAATCAGCCCCAGCATTTT. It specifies CASSPSGGATNQPQHF.

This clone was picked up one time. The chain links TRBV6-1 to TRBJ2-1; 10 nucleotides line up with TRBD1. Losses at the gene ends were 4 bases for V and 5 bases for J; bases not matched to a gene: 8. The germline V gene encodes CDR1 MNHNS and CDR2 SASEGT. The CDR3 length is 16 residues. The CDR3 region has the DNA TGTGCCAGCAGTGTCCCCGGGACAGGGGATAACAATGAGCAGTTCTTC. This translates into CASSVPGTGDNNEQFF.

CDR3 in DNA: TGTGCCAGCAGGCGACAGGGGCCTTACACTGAAGCTTTCTTT. This translates into CASRRQGPYTEAFF. The chain uses TRBV2 and TRBJ1-1; the match to TRBD1 covers 8 bases. This CDR3 is 14 amino acids long. V was clipped by 6 bases and J by 3 bases; unmatched bases: 6. The V gene's germline CDR1 is SNHLY and CDR2 FYNNEI.

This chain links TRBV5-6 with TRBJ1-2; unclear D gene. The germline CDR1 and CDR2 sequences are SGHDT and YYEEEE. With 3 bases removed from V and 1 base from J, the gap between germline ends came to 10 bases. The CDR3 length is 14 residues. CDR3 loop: CASSSLSVNYGYTF. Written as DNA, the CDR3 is TGTGCCAGCAGCTCGCTCTCAGTTAACTATGGCTACACCTTC. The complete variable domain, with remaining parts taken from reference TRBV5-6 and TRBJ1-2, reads DAGVTQSPTHLIKTRGQQVTLRCSPKSGHDTVSWYQQALGQGPQFIFQYYEEEERQRGNFPDRFSGHQFPNYSSELNVNALLLGDSALYLCASSSLSVNYGYTFGSGTRLTVV.

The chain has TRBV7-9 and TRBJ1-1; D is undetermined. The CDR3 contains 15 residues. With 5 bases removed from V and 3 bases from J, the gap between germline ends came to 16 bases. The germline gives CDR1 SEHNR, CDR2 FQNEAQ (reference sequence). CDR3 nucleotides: TGTGCCAGCAGCAACCGCCGGGGAGAGGACACTGAAGCTTTCTTT. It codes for CASSNRRGEDTEAFF. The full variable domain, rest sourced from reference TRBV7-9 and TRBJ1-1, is DTGVSQNPRHKITKRGQNVTFRCDPISEHNRLYWYRQTLGQGPEFLTYFQNEAQLEKSRLLSDRFSAERPKGSFSTLEIQRTEQGDSAMYLCASSNRRGEDTEAFFGQGTRLTVV.

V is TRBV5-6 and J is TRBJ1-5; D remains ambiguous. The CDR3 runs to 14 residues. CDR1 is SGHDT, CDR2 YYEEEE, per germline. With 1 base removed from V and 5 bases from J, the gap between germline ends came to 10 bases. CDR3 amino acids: CASSLLGYDQPQHF. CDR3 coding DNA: TGTGCCAGCAGCTTGTTGGGTTACGATCAGCCCCAGCATTTT.

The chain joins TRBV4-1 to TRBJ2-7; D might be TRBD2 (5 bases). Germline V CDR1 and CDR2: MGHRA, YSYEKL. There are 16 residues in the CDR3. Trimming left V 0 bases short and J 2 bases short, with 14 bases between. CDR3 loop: CASSQEWASQTYEQYF. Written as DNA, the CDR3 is TGCGCCAGCAGCCAAGAGTGGGCTAGCCAAACCTACGAGCAGTACTTC.

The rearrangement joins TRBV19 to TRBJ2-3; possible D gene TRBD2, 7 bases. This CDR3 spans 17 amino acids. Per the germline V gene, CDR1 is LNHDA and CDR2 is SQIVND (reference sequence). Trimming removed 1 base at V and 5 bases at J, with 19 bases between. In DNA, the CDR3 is TGTGCCAGTAGTATAGGTGGGGGGGGCGCGATTGGAGATACGCAGTATTTT. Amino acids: CASSIGGGGAIGDTQYF. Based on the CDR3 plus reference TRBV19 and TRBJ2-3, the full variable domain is DGGITQSPKYLFRKEGQNVTLSCEQNLNHDAMYWYRQDPGQGLRLIYYSQIVNDFQKGDIAEGYSVSREKKESFPLTVTSAQKNPTAFYLCASSIGGGGAIGDTQYFGPGTRLTVL.

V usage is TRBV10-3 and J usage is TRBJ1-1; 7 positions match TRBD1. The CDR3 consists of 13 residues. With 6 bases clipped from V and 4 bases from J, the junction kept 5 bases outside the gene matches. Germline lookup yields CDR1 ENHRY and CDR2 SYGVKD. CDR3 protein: CAISLTGITEAFF. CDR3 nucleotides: TGTGCCATCAGCTTGACAGGGATCACTGAAGCTTTCTTT.

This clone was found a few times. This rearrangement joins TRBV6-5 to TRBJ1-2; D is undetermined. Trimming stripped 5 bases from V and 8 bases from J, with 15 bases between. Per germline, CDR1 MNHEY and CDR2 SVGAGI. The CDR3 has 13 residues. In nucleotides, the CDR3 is TGTGCCAGCAGTACGAGGCCAGATAGGGGCTACACCTTC. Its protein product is CASSTRPDRGYTF.

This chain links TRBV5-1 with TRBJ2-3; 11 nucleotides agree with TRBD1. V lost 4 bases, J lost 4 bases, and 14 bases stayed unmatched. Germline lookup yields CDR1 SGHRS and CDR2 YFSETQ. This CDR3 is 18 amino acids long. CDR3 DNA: TGCGCCAGCAGCACATGGGGTTCTGGGACAGGGGGAGCAGATACGCAGTATTTT. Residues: CASSTWGSGTGGADTQYF. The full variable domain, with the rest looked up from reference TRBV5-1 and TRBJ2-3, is KAGVTQTPRYLIKTRGQQVTLSCSPISGHRSVSWYQQTPGQGLQFLFEYFSETQRNKGNFPGRFSGRQFSNSRSEMNVSTLELGDSALYLCASSTWGSGTGGADTQYFGPGTRLTVL.

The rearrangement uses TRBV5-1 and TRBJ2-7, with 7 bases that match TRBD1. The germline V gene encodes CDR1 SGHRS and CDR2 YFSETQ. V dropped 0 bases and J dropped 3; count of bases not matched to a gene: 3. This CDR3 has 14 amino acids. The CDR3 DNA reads TGCGCCAGCAGCTTGGGGACAGGAGGCTACGAGCAGTACTTC. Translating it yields CASSLGTGGYEQYF.

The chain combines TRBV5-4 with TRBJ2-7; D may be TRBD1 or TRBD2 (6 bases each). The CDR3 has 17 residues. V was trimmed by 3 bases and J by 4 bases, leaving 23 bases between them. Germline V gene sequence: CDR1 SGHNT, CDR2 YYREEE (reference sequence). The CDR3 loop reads CASSSFPGARDPYEQYF. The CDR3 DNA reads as TGTGCCAGCAGCTCCTTCCCAGGGGCGCGGGATCCTTACGAGCAGTACTTC. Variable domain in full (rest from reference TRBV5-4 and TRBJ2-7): ETGVTQSPTHLIKTRGQQVTLRCSSQSGHNTVSWYQQALGQGPQFIFQYYREEENGRGNFPPRFSGLQFPNYSSELNVNALELDDSALYLCASSSFPGARDPYEQYFGPGTRLTVT.

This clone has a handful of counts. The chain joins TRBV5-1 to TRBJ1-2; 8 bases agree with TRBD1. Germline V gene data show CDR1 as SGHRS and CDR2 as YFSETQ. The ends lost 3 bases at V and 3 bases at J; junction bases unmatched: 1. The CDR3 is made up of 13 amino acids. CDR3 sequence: CASSSQGDYGYTF. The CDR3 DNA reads TGCGCCAGCAGCTCACAGGGGGACTATGGCTACACCTTC.

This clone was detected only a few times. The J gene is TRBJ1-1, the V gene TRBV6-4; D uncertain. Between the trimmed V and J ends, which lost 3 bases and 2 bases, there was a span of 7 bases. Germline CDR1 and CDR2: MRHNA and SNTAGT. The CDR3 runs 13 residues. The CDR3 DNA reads TGTGCCAGCAGTGATAAGAGTAACACTGAAGCTTTCTTT. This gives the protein CASSDKSNTEAFF.